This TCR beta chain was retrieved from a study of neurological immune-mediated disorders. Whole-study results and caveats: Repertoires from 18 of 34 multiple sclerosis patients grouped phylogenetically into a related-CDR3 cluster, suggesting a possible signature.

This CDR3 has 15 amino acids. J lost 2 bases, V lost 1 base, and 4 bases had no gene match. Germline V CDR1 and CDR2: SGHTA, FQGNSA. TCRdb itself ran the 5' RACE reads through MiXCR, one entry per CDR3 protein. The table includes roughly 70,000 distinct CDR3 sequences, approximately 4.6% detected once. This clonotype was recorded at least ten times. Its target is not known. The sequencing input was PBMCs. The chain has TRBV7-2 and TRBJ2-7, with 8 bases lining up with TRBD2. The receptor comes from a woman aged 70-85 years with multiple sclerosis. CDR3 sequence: CASSLGLAGTYEQYF. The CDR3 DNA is TGTGCCAGCAGCTTAGGTCTAGCGGGCACCTACGAGCAGTACTTC.